Listed below are T cell receptor beta chains from one sample, sequenced in a study of blood T cell repertoires in COVID-19. Using immunoSEQ multiplex PCR, the repertoire was profiled, and TCRdb retains in-frame clones only, with some absent. The sample holds a few hundred thousand clones; about 90% are singletons and the top ten take less than 3.5%. The sequencing sample was made of PBMCs or T cells enriched from blood (not recorded which). The receptors shown here come from a woman aged 45-59 years who had been exposed to COVID-19. Each CDR3 is given with its conserved first and last residue. D genes are given only for firm matches. Some rows have no size entry. The others give once, few or many, or a class for an expanded clone.

d_call j_call v_call clone_size cdr3_aa cdr3_nt
TRBD1 TRBJ2-2 TRBV5-4 NA CASSTGVNTGELFF TGTGCCAGCAGCACAGGGGTTAACACCGGGGAGCTGTTTTTT
NA TRBJ2-7 TRBV2 NA CASLTPSYEQYF TGTGCCAGCCTTACTCCTAGCTACGAGCAGTACTTC
NA TRBJ2-5 TRBV2 NA CASSELPRQETQYF TGTGCCAGCAGCGAACTCCCTCGGCAAGAGACCCAGTACTTC
NA TRBJ1-3 TRBV6-5 NA CASGIQGSGNTIYF TGTGCCAGCGGAATCCAGGGTTCTGGAAACACCATATATTTT
NA TRBJ1-5 TRBV28 NA CASSSRARQPNQPQHF TGTGCCAGCAGTTCCCGCGCCCGACAGCCCAATCAGCCCCAGCATTTT
NA TRBJ1-2 TRBV28 NA CASSFRVSYYGYTF TGTGCCAGCAGTTTCAGGGTGTCATACTATGGCTACACCTTC
NA TRBJ2-3 TRBV6-5 NA CASGLRTDTQYF TGTGCCAGCGGGCTACGCACAGATACGCAGTATTTT
NA TRBJ2-3 TRBV11-2 NA CASRLTILAGDTDTQYF TGTGCCAGCAGACTCACCATCTTGGCGGGCGACACAGATACGCAGTATTTT
NA TRBJ1-2 TRBV28 NA CASSSGQPNYGYTF TGTGCCAGCAGTTCAGGACAGCCGAACTATGGCTACACCTTC
NA TRBJ2-7 TRBV10-3 NA CAISEDQRPSSYEQYF TGTGCCATCAGTGAAGATCAGAGGCCGAGCTCCTACGAGCAGTACTTC
NA TRBJ1-5 TRBV29-1 NA CSVRGVNQPQHF TGCAGCGTTCGGGGTGTCAATCAGCCCCAGCATTTT
NA TRBJ2-5 TRBV5-5 NA CASSLELVGETQYF TGTGCCAGCAGCTTGGAGCTAGTCGGGGAGACCCAGTACTTC
NA TRBJ2-1 TRBV29-1 NA CSVVAGYNEQFF TGCAGCGTTGTGGCAGGCTACAATGAGCAGTTCTTC
NA TRBJ2-6 TRBV2 NA CASSEGGAGANVLTF TGTGCCAGCAGTGAAGGAGGCGCTGGGGCCAACGTCCTGACTTTC
NA TRBJ2-7 TRBV3-1/TRBV3-2 NA CASSQAGAEQYF TGTGCCAGCAGCCAAGCAGGGGCCGAGCAGTACTTC
TRBD1 TRBJ2-5 TRBV6-1 NA CASSDPGQGKETQYF TGTGCCAGCAGTGATCCCGGACAGGGTAAAGAGACCCAGTACTTC
TRBD2 TRBJ2-5 TRBV10-3 NA CAISDPTLFGTTLVETQYF TGTGCCATCAGCGACCCCACCCTCTTTGGGACTACCCTGGTTGAGACCCAGTACTTC
TRBD1 TRBJ1-4 TRBV5-5 NA CASSSTGGPNEKLFF TGTGCCAGCAGCTCGACAGGGGGGCCGAATGAAAAACTGTTTTTT
NA TRBJ2-2 TRBV18 NA CASSMSGELFF TGTGCCAGCTCCATGTCCGGGGAGCTGTTTTTT
TRBD1 TRBJ1-5 TRBV5-1 NA CASSPGQGAELEPQHF TGCGCCAGCAGCCCCGGACAGGGGGCGGAATTGGAGCCCCAGCATTTT
NA TRBJ1-4 TRBV6-1 once CASSEWWGIANEKLFF TGTGCCAGCAGTGAGTGGTGGGGCATTGCTAATGAAAAACTGTTTTTT
NA TRBJ1-2 TRBV5-1 NA CASSLESGYGYTF TGCGCCAGCAGCTTGGAGTCGGGTTATGGCTACACCTTC
TRBD1 TRBJ1-2 TRBV18 NA CASSTGQGNYGYTF TGTGCCAGCTCAACTGGACAGGGGAACTATGGCTACACCTTC
NA TRBJ2-3 TRBV19 NA CATIAGETDTQYF TGTGCCACAATAGCCGGGGAAACAGATACGCAGTATTTT
NA TRBJ1-6 TRBV10-3 NA CAIRDGGDVPLHF TGTGCCATCAGAGACGGGGGAGACGTACCCCTCCACTTT
NA TRBJ1-5 TRBV5-6 NA CASSFTSGAYSNQPQHF TGTGCCAGCAGCTTTACGTCAGGCGCTTATAGCAATCAGCCCCAGCATTTT
TRBD1 TRBJ1-3 TRBV5-1 NA CASSLQGAGGNTIYF TGCGCCAGCAGCTTACAGGGGGCCGGGGGAAACACCATATATTTT
NA TRBJ2-1 TRBV5-8 NA CASSSPGQGLNNEQFF TGTGCCAGCAGCTCCCCCGGGCAGGGACTGAACAATGAGCAGTTCTTC
NA TRBJ2-7 TRBV4-1 NA CASSQDPGSYEQYF TGCGCCAGCAGCCAAGACCCAGGCTCCTACGAGCAGTACTTC
NA TRBJ1-2 TRBV20-1 NA CSAQQSYGYTF TGCAGTGCCCAACAGAGCTATGGCTACACCTTC
NA TRBJ2-2 TRBV24-1 once CATSDFIQAPGTGELFF TGTGCCACCAGTGATTTTATCCAGGCCCCAGGAACCGGGGAGCTGTTTTTT
TRBD1 TRBJ1-1 TRBV30 once CAWSGGQGAFF TGTGCCTGGAGCGGAGGACAGGGAGCTTTCTTT
NA TRBJ2-5 TRBV29-1 NA CSGGDLKTQYF TGCAGCGGAGGAGATTTAAAGACCCAGTACTTC
NA TRBJ1-1 TRBV2 NA CARGSFPEAFF TGTGCCAGAGGGAGTTTCCCTGAAGCTTTCTTT
TRBD1 TRBJ2-7 TRBV7-8 NA CASSLLLTGGFHEQYF TGTGCCAGCAGCTTATTGTTGACAGGGGGCTTCCACGAGCAGTACTTC
NA TRBJ2-7 TRBV11-3 NA CASSLDSDEQYF TGTGCCAGCAGCTTAGATAGCGACGAGCAGTACTTC
TRBD1 TRBJ1-1 TRBV2 NA CASSAGTGSRTFF TGTGCCAGCAGTGCCGGGACAGGGTCGAGGACTTTCTTT
TRBD1 TRBJ1-2 TRBV29-1 NA CSVVGGGDYGYTF TGCAGCGTTGTAGGGGGCGGTGACTATGGCTACACCTTC
TRBD1 TRBJ1-6 TRBV7-8 once CASTWTGGNYNSPLHF TGTGCCAGCACCTGGACAGGGGGCAACTATAATTCACCCCTCCACTTT
NA TRBJ2-7 TRBV6-5 once CASIPPGLIYEQYF TGTGCCAGCATTCCACCGGGACTGATCTACGAGCAGTACTTC